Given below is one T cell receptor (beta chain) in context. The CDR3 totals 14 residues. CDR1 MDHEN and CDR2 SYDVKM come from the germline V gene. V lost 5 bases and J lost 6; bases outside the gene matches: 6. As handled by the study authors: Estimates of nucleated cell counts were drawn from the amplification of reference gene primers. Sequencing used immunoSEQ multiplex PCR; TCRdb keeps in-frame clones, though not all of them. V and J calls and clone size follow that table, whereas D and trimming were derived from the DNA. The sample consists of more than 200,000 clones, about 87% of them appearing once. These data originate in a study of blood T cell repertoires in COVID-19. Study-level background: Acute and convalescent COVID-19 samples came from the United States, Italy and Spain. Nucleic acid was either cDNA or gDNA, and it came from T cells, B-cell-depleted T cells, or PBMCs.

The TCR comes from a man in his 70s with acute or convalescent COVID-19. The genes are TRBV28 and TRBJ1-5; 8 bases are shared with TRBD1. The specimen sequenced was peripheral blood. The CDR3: CASSPGGPGQPQHF. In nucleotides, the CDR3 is TGTGCCAGCAGTCCAGGGGGCCCGGGTCAGCCCCAGCATTTT.